This is a list of T cell receptor beta chains from one sample in a study of post-analysis software for immune sequencing data. TCRdb re-analysed the PCR reads in MiXCR, keeping a single row per CDR3 protein. The sample lists fewer than 550,000 distinct CDR3 sequences, around 36% seen once, with under 7% in the top ten. The sample was blood. These receptor sequences come from a girl aged 2-17 years with multiple sclerosis. Each CDR3 is given with its conserved first and last residue. Rows may omit the clone size; those that give it use once, few, many or a size class.

>TRBJ1-2|TRBV20-1|.
CSARPQGNYGYTF
>TRBJ2-1|TRBV12-3/TRBV12-4|.
CASSLRRDEQFF
>TRBJ1-2|TRBV6-6|.
CASSPPGHPRYTF
>TRBJ1-1|TRBV3-1|few
CASSQDDLGEAFF
>TRBJ2-5|TRBV11-2|few
CASSYGTSSQETQYF
>TRBJ2-5|TRBV10-3|many
CAISPGGKETQYF
>TRBJ2-7|TRBV7-2|.
CASSSQTRASYEQYF
>.|TRBV29-1|few
CSVGEPYEQYF
>TRBJ1-2|TRBV12-3/TRBV12-4|.
CASSRDRLYGFGYTF
>TRBJ1-2|TRBV29-1|few
CSVADRAANYGYTF